A single sample is the source of the 28 T cell receptor beta chains below, sequenced in a study of Ad26.COV2.S vaccination and SARS-CoV-2 variants. This table comes from immunoSEQ multiplex PCR, and its TCRdb copy is limited to in-frame clones, with some not included. The sample shows about 470,000 clones, about 90% of them seen only once. Treatment given: around 19 received Ad26.COV2.S at low or high dose, single or two shots; roughly five received placebo; per-sample allocation not given. Sampling took place 63 days after the first vaccine or placebo injection. Sequencing was performed on peripheral blood, taken in a trial of Ad26.COV2.S vaccine versus placebo. These receptors came from a person aged 18 to 65 who received the Ad26.COV2.S COVID-19 vaccine or a placebo.

V is TRBV18 and J is TRBJ1-1; D remains ambiguous. This CDR3 is built from 14 residues. The germline V and J ends were trimmed by 1 base and 0 bases, with 6 bases remaining between them. The V gene's germline CDR1 is KGHSH and CDR2 LQKENI. The CDR3 here is CASSPLPLNTEAFF. In nucleotides, the CDR3 is TGTGCCAGCTCACCACTGCCTTTGAACACTGAAGCTTTCTTT.

The gene calls are TRBV28 and TRBJ2-2; TRBD2 aligns across 13 bases. Germline V lookup: CDR1 MDHEN, CDR2 SYDVKM. Losses at the gene ends were 4 bases for V and 0 bases for J; bases not matched to a gene: 8. The CDR3 loop spans 19 amino acids. The CDR3 sequence is CASSYPVGLAGTNTGELFF. CDR3 DNA: TGTGCCAGCAGTTATCCGGTGGGACTAGCGGGGACGAACACCGGGGAGCTGTTTTTT.

V gene TRBV5-4 combines with J gene TRBJ2-1, with 8 bases aligning to TRBD2. Germline CDR1 SGHNT, CDR2 YYREEE (reference sequence). The CDR3 runs to 16 residues. V shed 0 bases and J 4 bases; nucleotides not matched to a gene: 6. CDR3 DNA: TGTGCCAGCAGCTTGGGAGGGTTAGCGGGGTACAATGAGCAGTTCTTC. Translating gives CASSLGGLAGYNEQFF.

The chain has TRBV20-1 and TRBJ2-7, with D perhaps TRBD1 (5 bases). Germline V lookup: CDR1 DFQATT, CDR2 SNEGSKA (reference sequence). V was shortened by 3 bases and J by 0 bases, with 12 bases between the two germline ends. This CDR3 has 14 amino acids. CDR3 sequence: CSASLTGASYEQYF. The CDR3 DNA reads TGCAGTGCTAGTTTAACAGGAGCCTCCTACGAGCAGTACTTC.

The chain couples TRBV19 to TRBJ2-3, with 8 bases lining up with TRBD2. Germline trimming cut 7 bases from V and 5 bases from J; bases unmatched to any gene: 11. This CDR3 is built from 15 residues. The germline CDR1 and CDR2 sequences are LNHDA and SQIVND (reference sequence). The CDR3 DNA reads TGTGCCAGTACACCATCGGGAGGGGGTAGAGATACGCAGTATTTT. It translates to CASTPSGGGRDTQYF.

The chain joins TRBV5-5 to TRBJ2-1; D is undetermined. CDR1 is SGHKS and CDR2 is YYEKEE in the germline V gene (reference sequence). This CDR3 has 13 amino acids. V lost 0 bases, J lost 5 bases, and 6 bases lay in between. The CDR3 DNA sequence: TGTGCCAGCAGCTTGGGCCCTAACAATGAGCAGTTCTTC. Translating gives CASSLGPNNEQFF.

V gene TRBV5-1 combines with J gene TRBJ1-1; D unresolved. In germline, CDR1 is SGHRS, CDR2 YFSETQ. V lost 1 base and J lost 0, with 7 bases in between. The CDR3 has 14 amino acids. The CDR3 DNA reads TGCGCCAGCAGCTTGACAGTGTTGAACACTGAAGCTTTCTTT. Its translation is CASSLTVLNTEAFF. Full variable domain (rest looked up from reference TRBV5-1 and TRBJ1-1): KAGVTQTPRYLIKTRGQQVTLSCSPISGHRSVSWYQQTPGQGLQFLFEYFSETQRNKGNFPGRFSGRQFSNSRSEMNVSTLELGDSALYLCASSLTVLNTEAFFGQGTRLTVV.

V is TRBV6-2 or TRBV6-3 and J is TRBJ2-1; 11 nucleotides match TRBD2. CDR3 length: 18 residues. V dropped 2 bases and J dropped 5; count of bases not matched to a gene: 11. Germline-derived CDR1 and CDR2 are MNHEY and SVGEGT. The DNA for the CDR3 is TGTGCCAGCAGTTACCCACCACCCGGGACTAGCGGAGACAATGAGCAGTTCTTC. Translated, it gives CASSYPPPGTSGDNEQFF.

V usage is TRBV28 and J usage is TRBJ1-3; D is unclear. CDR1 MDHEN and CDR2 SYDVKM come from the germline V gene. The CDR3 runs 18 residues. V lost 2 bases to trimming and J lost 0 bases, with 17 bases between them. The CDR3 reads CASSLAGFPTSSGNTIYF. The CDR3 nucleotides are TGTGCCAGCAGTTTAGCAGGTTTTCCCACCAGCTCTGGAAACACCATATATTTT.

V gene TRBV7-2 combines with J gene TRBJ2-7, with 12 bases matching TRBD2. Germline values: CDR1 SGHTA, CDR2 FQGNSA. There are 18 residues in the CDR3. V trimming: 2 bases; J trimming: 4 bases; junction bases outside the gene matches: 12. The CDR3 loop reads CASSLYTSGRTVVYEQYF. The CDR3, as DNA: TGTGCCAGCAGCTTATACACTAGCGGGAGGACTGTCGTATACGAGCAGTACTTC.

The rearrangement joins TRBV11-2 to TRBJ1-6, with 7 positions matching TRBD1. The germline V gene has CDR1 SGHAT and CDR2 FQNNGV. CDR3 length: 17 amino acids. J was trimmed by 9 bases and V by 2 bases; bases with no gene match: 13. CDR3 loop: CASSLSRGTAASSPLHF. The CDR3 nucleotides read TGTGCCAGCAGCTTAAGCCGCGGGACAGCGGCTTCTTCACCCCTCCACTTT.

This chain uses TRBV29-1 with TRBJ2-5; D may be TRBD2 (5 bases). The CDR3 runs to 13 residues. Looked up from germline, CDR1 is SQVTM and CDR2 is ANQGSEA. V lost 3 bases to trimming and J lost 5 bases, with 13 bases between them. The CDR3 coding sequence is TGCAGCGTTGAGAAGGCGGGCCAGGAGACCCAGTACTTC. It encodes CSVEKAGQETQYF. Filled out from reference TRBV29-1 and TRBJ2-5, the complete variable domain reads SAVISQKPSRDICQRGTSLTIQCQVDSQVTMMFWYRQQPGQSLTLIATANQGSEATYESGFVIDKFPISRPNLTFSTLTVSNMSPEDSSIYLCSVEKAGQETQYFGPGTRLLVL.

V is TRBV12-5 and J is TRBJ2-3, with a possible D match to TRBD2 (6 bases). Germline CDR1 is LGHNT and CDR2 is FRNRAP. V was clipped by 2 bases and J by 0 bases, with 15 bases between them. This CDR3 comprises 17 residues. This CDR3 is CASGLYVSGPSTDTQYF. DNA for the CDR3: TGTGCTAGTGGTTTGTACGTTAGCGGACCTAGCACAGATACGCAGTATTTT.

The rearrangement joins TRBV5-6 to TRBJ2-1; 9 positions agree with TRBD1. This CDR3 is built from 16 residues. V lost 2 bases, J lost 1 base, and 4 bases stayed unmatched. Germline V gives CDR1 SGHDT, CDR2 YYEEEE. This CDR3 is CASSLQGARSYNEQFF. CDR3 in DNA: TGTGCCAGCAGCTTACAGGGGGCCCGGTCCTACAATGAGCAGTTCTTC.

CDR3 residues: CASSSPRDRAGTF. CDR3 DNA: TGTGCCAGCAGTTCCCCGCGGGACAGGGCGGGCACCTTC. The chain has TRBV28 and TRBJ1-2, with TRBD1 identical over 9 bases. The CDR3 consists of 13 residues. In germline, CDR1 is MDHEN, CDR2 SYDVKM. Unmatched junction bases numbered 10, after V lost 4 bases and J lost 13 bases.

This sequence joins TRBV7-2 and TRBJ1-5; D unresolved. CDR1 and CDR2 (germline): SGHTA, FQGNSA. The germline V and J ends were trimmed by 4 bases and 3 bases, with 10 bases remaining between them. The CDR3 length is 14 residues. DNA for the CDR3: TGTGCCAGCAGCTCCTACGGAACCAATCAGCCCCAGCATTTT. Its translation is CASSSYGTNQPQHF.

The chain couples TRBV7-3 to TRBJ2-7; D possibly uses TRBD1 or TRBD2 (5 bases each). Germline loops: CDR1 SGHTA, CDR2 FQGTGA. V was clipped by 1 base and J by 5 bases, with 9 bases between them. CDR3 size: 13 residues. CDR3 sequence (DNA): TGTGCCAGCAGCTTAATTCGGGGCGACGAGCAGTACTTC. It translates to CASSLIRGDEQYF. Full variable domain (outside the CDR3, taken from reference TRBV7-3 and TRBJ2-7): GAGVSQTPSNKVTEKGKYVELRCDPISGHTALYWYRQSLGQGPEFLIYFQGTGAADDSGLPNDRFFAVRPEGSVSTLKIQRTERGDSAVYLCASSLIRGDEQYFGPGTRLTVT.

The CDR3 spells CSGTGYTGELFF. The CDR3 DNA follows: TGCAGCGGGACAGGGTACACCGGGGAGCTGTTTTTT. This chain joins TRBV29-1 and TRBJ2-2, with 8 bases that match TRBD1. The germline CDR1 and CDR2 sequences are SQVTM and ANQGSEA. The CDR3 is 12 residues long. The J segment lost 3 bases and the V segment lost 7 bases, leaving 1 base of the junction unmatched.

The CDR3 DNA sequence: TGTGCCAGCAGTTCCCTCTTCGAAAAACTGTTTTTT. Amino acid sequence: CASSSLFEKLFF. The rearrangement joins TRBV12-3 or TRBV12-4 to TRBJ1-4, with D unresolved. Trimming took 4 bases from V and 8 from J, leaving 8 bases between them. The CDR3 loop spans 12 amino acids.

J is TRBJ2-2 and V is TRBV27; TRBD1 agrees at 8 bases. The CDR3 has 14 residues. The germline V gene encodes CDR1 MNHEY and CDR2 SMNVEV (reference sequence). J gave up 0 bases and V 7 bases, and 1 base lay outside the gene matches. The CDR3 sequence is CASTTGANTGELFF. As DNA, the CDR3 is TGTGCCAGCACGACAGGGGCGAACACCGGGGAGCTGTTTTTT.

V gene TRBV5-5 combines with J gene TRBJ2-3; the match to TRBD2 covers 7 bases. V was pared by 4 bases and J by 3 bases, with 14 bases of the junction left unmatched. The CDR3 extends over 17 amino acids. Germline V gives CDR1 SGHKS, CDR2 YYEKEE (reference sequence). The CDR3 sequence: CASSPQSGGWSTDTQYF. As DNA, the CDR3 is TGTGCCAGCAGCCCCCAGTCGGGGGGTTGGTCGACAGATACGCAGTATTTT.

The V and J genes are TRBV7-2 and TRBJ2-3; no reliable D call. V was clipped by 4 bases and J by 0 bases, with 11 bases between them. CDR1 is SGHTA, CDR2 FQGNSA, per germline. The CDR3 extends over 15 amino acids. CDR3 protein: CASSSPPGSTDTQYF. DNA of the CDR3: TGTGCCAGCAGCTCTCCTCCTGGGAGCACAGATACGCAGTATTTT.

This rearrangement joins TRBV19 to TRBJ2-1; the match to TRBD1 covers 7 bases. CDR3 size: 15 residues. Unmatched junction bases numbered 11, after V lost 5 bases and J lost 7 bases. CDR1 is LNHDA and CDR2 is SQIVND in the germline V gene (reference sequence). CDR3 loop: CASSFRGIGWNEQFF. The CDR3, as DNA: TGTGCCAGTAGTTTCAGGGGGATTGGTTGGAATGAGCAGTTCTTC.

The chain carries TRBV19 and TRBJ2-3; D uncertain. V was clipped by 5 bases and J by 2 bases, with 8 bases between them. This CDR3 has 13 residues. Germline lookup yields CDR1 LNHDA and CDR2 SQIVND (reference sequence). CDR3: CASSRPNTDTQYF. In DNA form, the CDR3 reads TGTGCCAGTAGTCGCCCTAACACAGATACGCAGTATTTT.

This clone was seen only once. The V gene is TRBV6-6, the J gene TRBJ1-1; D is ambiguous. CDR3 length: 15 amino acids. The germline CDR1 and CDR2 sequences are MNHNY and SVGAGI (reference sequence). The germline V and J ends were trimmed by 7 bases and 5 bases, with 20 bases remaining between them. The CDR3 DNA reads TGTGCCAGCACAAGCGGACCGGGTCGAAAGACTGAAGCTTTCTTT. Encoded protein: CASTSGPGRKTEAFF.

This chain joins TRBV5-4 and TRBJ2-5, with D maybe TRBD1 (6 bases). CDR3 size: 15 residues. Trimming took 4 bases from V and 3 from J, leaving 16 bases between them. Germline CDR1 reads SGHNT; CDR2 reads YYREEE (reference sequence). DNA of the CDR3: TGTGCCAGCAGCCCCAGGGGAGCGTTTAAAGAGACCCAGTACTTC. Translation gives CASSPRGAFKETQYF.

This clone was seen more than once but under ten times. V and J are TRBV5-4 and TRBJ1-2; tentatively, D is TRBD1 (5 bases). The CDR3 length is 13 residues. CDR1 SGHNT and CDR2 YYREEE come from the germline V gene (reference sequence). Trimming removed 3 bases from V and 3 bases from J, with 9 bases in between. The CDR3 loop is CASSSQGDYGYTF. Here the CDR3 DNA reads TGTGCCAGCAGCTCCCAGGGTGACTATGGCTACACCTTC.

The chain combines TRBV7-3 with TRBJ2-1; 8 positions agree with TRBD2. After removal of 2 bases from V and 3 bases from J, the junction contained 6 bases not matched to a gene. Germline lookup yields CDR1 SGHTA and CDR2 FQGTGA. This CDR3 spans 16 amino acids. The CDR3 DNA sequence: TGTGCCAGCAGCTTAGGCACTAGCGGCTTCTACAATGAGCAGTTCTTC. It encodes CASSLGTSGFYNEQFF.